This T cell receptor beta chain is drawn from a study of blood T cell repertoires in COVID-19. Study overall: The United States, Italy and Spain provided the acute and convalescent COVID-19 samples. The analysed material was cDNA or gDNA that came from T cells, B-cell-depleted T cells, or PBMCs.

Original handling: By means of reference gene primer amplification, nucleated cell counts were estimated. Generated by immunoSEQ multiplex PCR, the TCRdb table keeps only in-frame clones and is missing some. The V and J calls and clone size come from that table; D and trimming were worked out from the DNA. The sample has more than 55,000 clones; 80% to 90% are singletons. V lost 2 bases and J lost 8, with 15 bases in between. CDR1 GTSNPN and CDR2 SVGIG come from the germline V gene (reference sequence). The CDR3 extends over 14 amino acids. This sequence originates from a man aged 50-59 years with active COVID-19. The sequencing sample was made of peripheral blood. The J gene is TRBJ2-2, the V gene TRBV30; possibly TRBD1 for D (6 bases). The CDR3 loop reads CAWSPGGPLGELFF. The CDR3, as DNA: TGTGCCTGGAGTCCTGGGGGCCCTCTGGGGGAGCTGTTTTTT.